The 26 T cell receptor beta chains in this list originate from one sample, sequenced in a study of cytomegalovirus exposure and HLA in healthy donors. Primers included in the PCR were 60 Vbeta and 13 Jbeta primers. Method: immunoSEQ multiplex PCR; TCRdb's copy keeps in-frame clones and lacks some. This sample contains 50,000 or so clones. The material sequenced was PBMCs. These TCRs come from an older woman in good health and CMV-seropositive.

The V call is TRBV5-4, the J call TRBJ1-2, with 8 bases lining up with TRBD1. The CDR3 is 14 amino acids. The germline gives CDR1 SGHNT, CDR2 YYREEE (reference sequence). The J segment lost 8 bases and the V segment lost 0 bases, leaving 6 bases of the junction unmatched. CDR3 nucleotides: TGTGCCAGCAGCTTGGCCGGACAGGGAGGCGGCTACACCTTC. Its translation is CASSLAGQGGGYTF.

This chain uses TRBV19 with TRBJ1-1; weak D call: TRBD1 (5 bases). CDR1 LNHDA and CDR2 SQIVND come from the germline V gene (reference sequence). Between the trimmed V and J ends, which lost 6 bases and 3 bases, there was a span of 11 bases. The CDR3 totals 13 residues. This CDR3 is CASSDTGDTEAFF. Written as DNA, the CDR3 is TGTGCCAGTAGCGATACGGGGGACACTGAAGCTTTCTTT.

V and J are TRBV11-3 and TRBJ2-2; possible D gene TRBD1, 6 bases. V was shortened by 5 bases and J by 6 bases, with 10 bases between the two germline ends. The germline V gene encodes CDR1 SGHNT and CDR2 YENEEA. The CDR3 loop spans 13 amino acids. In DNA, the CDR3 is TGTGCCAGCAGCCCAACAGGGCCCGGGGAGCTGTTTTTT. Its protein product is CASSPTGPGELFF.

The chain is built from TRBV6-1 and TRBJ2-7, with TRBD2 as a possible D gene (5 bases). This CDR3 has 14 amino acids. Trimming left V 2 bases short and J 2 bases short, with 10 bases between. CDR1 is MNHNS and CDR2 is SASEGT in the germline V gene. The CDR3 sequence: CASSERGIAYEQYF. CDR3 nucleotide sequence: TGTGCCAGCAGTGAACGAGGGATCGCCTACGAGCAGTACTTC.

This chain uses TRBV20-1 with TRBJ1-1; D is unclear. Between the trimmed V and J ends, which lost 3 bases and 7 bases, there was a span of 9 bases. The CDR3 length is 11 residues. CDR1 and CDR2 from the germline V gene are DFQATT and SNEGSKA (reference sequence). CDR3 residues: CSASLSIEAFF. CDR3 DNA: TGCAGTGCTAGCCTTAGTATTGAAGCTTTCTTT.

Remarks on this clone: Other DNA sequences within the sample encode an identical CDR3. V is TRBV5-1 and J is TRBJ1-4, with D perhaps TRBD1 (6 bases). V was pared by 1 base and J by 8 bases, with 12 bases between. Germline assignment: CDR1 SGHRS and CDR2 YFSETQ. CDR3 size: 14 residues. The CDR3 DNA sequence: TGCGCCAGCAGCTTGCCAGGGGCTAGCGAAAAACTGTTTTTT. Its translation is CASSLPGASEKLFF. Full variable domain (remainder filled in from reference TRBV5-1 and TRBJ1-4): KAGVTQTPRYLIKTRGQQVTLSCSPISGHRSVSWYQQTPGQGLQFLFEYFSETQRNKGNFPGRFSGRQFSNSRSEMNVSTLELGDSALYLCASSLPGASEKLFFGSGTQLSVL.

The rearrangement uses TRBV27 and TRBJ1-5; the match to TRBD1 covers 8 bases. Trimming cost V 5 bases and J 5 bases; bases outside gene matches: 5. This CDR3 is 14 amino acids long. Germline CDR1 MNHEY, CDR2 SMNVEV (reference sequence). CDR3: CASSPDRGYQPQHF. The CDR3 bases are TGTGCCAGCAGTCCCGACAGGGGATATCAGCCCCAGCATTTT.

V gene TRBV6-5 combines with J gene TRBJ2-7; D gene unclear. Trimming pared 6 bases from V and 0 bases from J, leaving 12 bases between. CDR3 size: 14 residues. Per germline, CDR1 MNHEY and CDR2 SVGAGI. The CDR3 DNA reads as TGTGCCAGCAGAACGGGTTTCAGCTCCTACGAGCAGTACTTC. Its translation: CASRTGFSSYEQYF.

The genes are TRBV7-2 and TRBJ1-5; 7 positions match TRBD1. The CDR3 spans 12 residues. CDR1 is SGHTA and CDR2 is FQGNSA in the germline V gene. V was clipped by 5 bases and J by 13 bases; unmatched bases: 8. In DNA, the CDR3 is TGTGCCAGCAGCAGATACAGGGGCGGTCAGCATTTT. It is translated as CASSRYRGGQHF.

The rearrangement links TRBV9 to TRBJ2-3; TRBD2 aligns across 10 bases. V trimming: 2 bases; J trimming: 2 bases; junction bases outside the gene matches: 5. CDR1 is SGDLS, CDR2 YYNGEE, per germline. The CDR3 has 16 residues. This chain's CDR3 is CASSVGLAGATDTQYF. For the CDR3, the DNA is TGTGCCAGCAGCGTGGGGCTAGCGGGGGCCACAGATACGCAGTATTTT.

V usage is TRBV4-3 and J usage is TRBJ2-3, with TRBD1 matching 8 bases. The CDR3 is 15 residues long. Germline V lookup: CDR1 LGHNA, CDR2 YSLEER. The ends lost 4 bases at V and 1 base at J; junction bases unmatched: 4. Written as DNA, the CDR3 is TGCGCCAGCAGCCGACCGGGACAGGGCACAGATACGCAGTATTTT. It yields the protein CASSRPGQGTDTQYF.

This chain connects TRBV5-1 to TRBJ2-7, with TRBD1 matching 7 bases. The CDR3 spans 14 residues. V trimming: 3 bases; J trimming: 3 bases; junction bases outside the gene matches: 6. Per germline, CDR1 SGHRS and CDR2 YFSETQ. CDR3 coding DNA: TGCGCCAGCAGCTCGGCCGGGACAGTCTACGAGCAGTACTTC. This sequence encodes CASSSAGTVYEQYF.

This sequence joins TRBV18 and TRBJ1-2, with TRBD1 identical over 8 bases. V gave up 6 bases and J gave up 5 bases; unmatched junction bases: 8. The CDR3 sequence is 14 residues long. Germline V lookup: CDR1 KGHSH, CDR2 LQKENI. The CDR3 is CASSPDRAVYGYTF. CDR3 nucleotides: TGTGCCAGCTCCCCGGACAGGGCTGTTTATGGCTACACCTTC.

The chain employs TRBV10-3 and TRBJ1-2; D gene unclear. CDR1 is ENHRY, CDR2 SYGVKD, per germline. The CDR3 covers 14 residues. V was shortened by 0 bases and J by 3 bases, with 8 bases between the two germline ends. The CDR3: CAISESAVDYGYTF. The CDR3 DNA follows: TGTGCCATCAGTGAGTCGGCCGTCGACTATGGCTACACCTTC.

The chain joins TRBV7-8 to TRBJ2-7; D perhaps matches TRBD1 (6 bases). The CDR3 loop spans 14 amino acids. Germline-derived CDR1 and CDR2 are SGHVS and FQNEAQ. Trimming took off 1 base at V and 4 bases at J, with 11 bases between the two ends. In nucleotides, the CDR3 is TGTGCCAGCAGCTTAGTGGCAGGGGCGTACGAGCAGTACTTC. It translates to CASSLVAGAYEQYF.

The rearrangement joins TRBV11-2 to TRBJ2-5, with 11 nucleotides matching TRBD2. The germline V gene encodes CDR1 SGHAT and CDR2 FQNNGV. The CDR3 contains 17 residues. With 5 bases clipped from V and 1 base from J, the junction kept 9 bases outside the gene matches. The CDR3 DNA reads as TGTGCCAGCAGCAGCCGCATGGGACTAGCGGTCCAAGAGACCCAGTACTTC. Its protein is CASSSRMGLAVQETQYF.

The rearrangement uses TRBV11-2 and TRBJ2-7; D ambiguous. CDR1 SGHAT and CDR2 FQNNGV come from the germline V gene. V was trimmed by 8 bases and J by 2 bases, leaving 4 bases between them. The CDR3 consists of 10 residues. The CDR3 spells CASGPYEQYF. The CDR3 DNA reads TGTGCCAGCGGGCCCTACGAGCAGTACTTC.

V and J are TRBV20-1 and TRBJ2-7; weak D call: TRBD2 (5 bases). Germline V gives CDR1 DFQATT, CDR2 SNEGSKA (reference sequence). V was cut by 7 bases and J by 0 bases, with 7 bases left in between. The CDR3 sequence is 11 residues long. CDR3 sequence reads: CSGRSSYEQYF. For the CDR3, the DNA is TGCAGTGGGAGGAGCTCCTACGAGCAGTACTTC.

V and J are TRBV18 and TRBJ1-4, with D hard to call. The CDR3 spans 14 residues. Germline CDR1 KGHSH, CDR2 LQKENI. V lost 0 bases and J lost 6, with 8 bases in between. The CDR3 region is CASSPPPQDEKLFF. The CDR3, as DNA: TGTGCCAGCTCACCACCGCCGCAGGATGAAAAACTGTTTTTT.

This chain links TRBV9 with TRBJ2-7, with a possible D match to TRBD2 (7 bases). This CDR3 contains 15 residues. Between the trimmed V and J ends, which lost 0 bases and 2 bases, there was a span of 12 bases. Germline CDR1 SGDLS, CDR2 YYNGEE. CDR3 in amino acids: CASSVGGGTTYEQYF. CDR3 in DNA: TGTGCCAGCAGCGTAGGCGGGGGCACTACCTACGAGCAGTACTTC.

The V call is TRBV4-1, the J call TRBJ1-4; TRBD1 agrees at 7 bases. The germline V gene encodes CDR1 MGHRA and CDR2 YSYEKL. This CDR3 is built from 19 residues. Trimming removed 0 bases from V and 7 bases from J; junction bases left unmatched: 17. The CDR3 sequence is CASSQDEGAVGSWGEKLFF. DNA for the CDR3: TGCGCCAGCAGCCAAGATGAGGGGGCTGTCGGTAGTTGGGGTGAAAAACTGTTTTTT.

CDR3 amino acids: CASSILIRAGANVLTF. CDR3 sequence (DNA): TGTGCCAGTAGTATCCTCATTCGGGCTGGGGCCAACGTCCTGACTTTC. The rearrangement uses TRBV19 and TRBJ2-6, with D uncertain. This CDR3 is built from 16 residues. CDR1 is LNHDA and CDR2 is SQIVND in the germline V gene (reference sequence). Between the trimmed V and J ends, which lost 3 bases and 2 bases, there was a span of 11 bases.

V and J are TRBV19 and TRBJ2-5, with D maybe TRBD1 (5 bases). The ends were cut back, 4 bases at V and 3 bases at J, with 21 bases in the middle. CDR1 and CDR2 (germline): LNHDA, SQIVND (reference sequence). The CDR3 runs 17 residues. The CDR3: CASSKRRQGRIEETQYF. For the CDR3, the DNA is TGTGCCAGTAGTAAGAGACGGCAGGGTCGGATCGAAGAGACCCAGTACTTC.

The chain joins TRBV6-1 to TRBJ1-1; D might be TRBD1 (5 bases). The ends were cut back, 0 bases at V and 1 base at J, with 18 bases in the middle. Germline assignment: CDR1 MNHNS and CDR2 SASEGT. This CDR3 has 18 amino acids. CDR3 loop: CASSEALRVGHRNTEAFF. DNA for the CDR3: TGTGCCAGCAGTGAAGCGCTTCGGGTCGGACACCGGAACACTGAAGCTTTCTTT.

The rearrangement links TRBV29-1 to TRBJ2-2, with 10 nucleotides matching TRBD1. The V segment lost 6 bases and the J segment 4 bases; nucleotides outside the gene matches: 2. CDR1 and CDR2 from the germline V gene are SQVTM and ANQGSEA. There are 13 residues in the CDR3. In DNA, the CDR3 is TGCAGCGTCGGGACAGGGGTCACCGGGGAGCTGTTTTTT. It specifies CSVGTGVTGELFF.

The rearrangement joins TRBV5-6 to TRBJ1-6; D possibly corresponds to TRBD1 (5 bases). Germline V gene lookup returns CDR1 SGHDT and CDR2 YYEEEE. Deletions cut 2 bases from V and 9 bases from J, with 12 bases between. The CDR3 contains 14 residues. For the CDR3, the DNA is TGTGCCAGCAGCTTACAGGTGATTAGTTCACCCCTCCACTTT. This sequence encodes CASSLQVISSPLHF. Using reference TRBV5-6 and TRBJ1-6 for the parts outside the CDR3, the full variable domain is DAGVTQSPTHLIKTRGQQVTLRCSPKSGHDTVSWYQQALGQGPQFIFQYYEEEERQRGNFPDRFSGHQFPNYSSELNVNALLLGDSALYLCASSLQVISSPLHFGNGTRLTVT.